A selection of T cell receptor beta chains follows, all from one sample in a study of response to subunit inactivated influenza vaccine. TCRdb independently ran MiXCR on the RT-PCR reads; one entry per CDR3 protein. The sample contains approximately 230,000 distinct CDR3 sequences, less than 15% of which appear only once. The sample consisted of non-naive T cells sorted from PBMCs, taken approximately 15 days before vaccination. The receptors were gathered from a man aged 45-60 years who received an inactivated influenza vaccine. Both conserved end residues are trimmed from each CDR3. D genes are given only for firm matches.

V gene,D gene,J gene,CDR3 protein
TRBV5-5,.,TRBJ2-2,ASRQGSVTGELF
TRBV9,TRBD2,TRBJ2-5,ASSEGPSGEGETQY
TRBV6-2/TRBV6-3,TRBD1,TRBJ2-1,ASSSDRVSYDNEQF
TRBV10-3,TRBD1,TRBJ2-1,AIRGTDYNEQF
TRBV2,.,TRBJ2-7,ASRAEYEQY
TRBV2,.,TRBJ1-2,ASSEYAVGDGYT
TRBV6-2/TRBV6-3,.,TRBJ2-6,ASSYPRGEGSGANVLT
TRBV7-6,.,TRBJ2-1,ASSLVGRKYNEQF
TRBV7-2,TRBD2,TRBJ2-1,ASSLLADDHNEQF
TRBV5-1,TRBD2,TRBJ2-3,ASSLTSGGGTDTQY
TRBV28,.,TRBJ1-1,ASSLSQGSWVTEAF
TRBV19,.,TRBJ2-2,ASRRGGPNTGELF
TRBV12-3/TRBV12-4,TRBD1,TRBJ1-3,ASSLRQGVGTIY
TRBV29-1,TRBD2,TRBJ2-7,SVEDRAAGIDEQY
TRBV4-3,.,TRBJ2-3,ASSQDGSSTDTQY
TRBV12-3/TRBV12-4,.,TRBJ1-6,ASSRDSSYNSPLH
TRBV20-1,.,TRBJ1-2,SASSGTWGYT
TRBV4-1,.,TRBJ1-5,ASSPLIMSRAQH
TRBV12-3/TRBV12-4,.,TRBJ2-7,ASSFRAGAAYEQY
TRBV6-1,.,TRBJ1-1,ASNPGLRTEAF
TRBV12-3/TRBV12-4,TRBD1,TRBJ2-1,ASSRPGQGAREQF
TRBV18,.,TRBJ2-6,ASSSDSGANVLT